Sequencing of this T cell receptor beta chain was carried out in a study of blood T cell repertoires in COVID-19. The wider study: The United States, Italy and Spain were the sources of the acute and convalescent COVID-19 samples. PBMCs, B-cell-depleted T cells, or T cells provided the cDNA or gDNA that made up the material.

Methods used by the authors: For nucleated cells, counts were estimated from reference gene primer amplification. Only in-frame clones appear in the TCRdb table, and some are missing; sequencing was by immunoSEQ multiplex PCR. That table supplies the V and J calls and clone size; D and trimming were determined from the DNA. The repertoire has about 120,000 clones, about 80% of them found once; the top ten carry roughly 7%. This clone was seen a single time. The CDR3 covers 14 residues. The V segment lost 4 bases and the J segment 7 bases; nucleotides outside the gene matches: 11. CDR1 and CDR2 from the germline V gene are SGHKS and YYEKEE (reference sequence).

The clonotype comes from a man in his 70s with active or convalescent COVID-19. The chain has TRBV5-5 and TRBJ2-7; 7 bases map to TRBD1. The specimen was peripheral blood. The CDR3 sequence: CASSPSPGGGEQYF. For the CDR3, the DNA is TGTGCCAGCAGCCCCTCCCCAGGGGGTGGTGAGCAGTACTTC.